Presented here are 8 T cell receptor beta chains from one specimen sequenced in a study of identical twins. MiXCR was run by TCRdb on the 5' RACE reads, yielding one entry per CDR3 protein. The repertoire holds about 690,000 distinct CDR3 sequences, around 6% seen once, with roughly 1.8% in the top ten. What was sequenced was naive T cells sorted from blood. The receptor source for this set is a man younger than 30 in good health.

The chain links TRBV5-1 to TRBJ2-6; 7 nucleotides line up with TRBD1. V was pared by 0 bases and J by 0 bases, with 6 bases of the junction left unmatched. Germline CDR1 SGHRS, CDR2 YFSETQ. The CDR3 spans 18 residues. As DNA, the CDR3 is TGCGCCAGCAGCTTGGAGGCGGCAGGGGGCTCTGGGGCCAACGTCCTGACTTTC. Translating it yields CASSLEAAGGSGANVLTF.

This clonotype came up a few times. The chain recombines TRBV20-1 with TRBJ2-3, with D tentatively TRBD2 (5 bases). Trimming stripped 6 bases from V and 2 bases from J, with 12 bases between. The CDR3 runs 13 residues. CDR1 is DFQATT, CDR2 SNEGSKA, per germline (reference sequence). The CDR3 loop reads CSASAGNTDTQYF. DNA of the CDR3: TGCAGTGCCTCGGCCGGGAACACAGATACGCAGTATTTT.

Many counts were recorded for this clonotype. The rearrangement joins TRBV4-3 to TRBJ2-7; D not certain. Germline V gives CDR1 LGHNA, CDR2 YSLEER. The V and J ends lost 0 bases and 7 bases respectively, with 10 bases between them. The CDR3 extends over 13 amino acids. The CDR3 region is CASSQDSDKEQYF. The CDR3, as DNA: TGCGCCAGCAGCCAAGATAGTGACAAGGAGCAGTACTTC.

V gene TRBV20-1 combines with J gene TRBJ2-3, with D maybe TRBD2 (5 bases). CDR1 is DFQATT, CDR2 SNEGSKA, per germline (reference sequence). V gave up 2 bases and J gave up 2 bases, with 20 bases separating them. This CDR3 spans 17 amino acids. The CDR3: CSARPRGVEQYTDTQYF. In DNA, the CDR3 is TGCAGTGCTAGACCCCGGGGAGTCGAGCAGTACACAGATACGCAGTATTTT.

This clonotype was recorded at least ten times. This chain connects TRBV15 to TRBJ2-3, with D perhaps TRBD1 or TRBD2 (5 bases each). The length of the CDR3 is 17 residues. Germline V gene lookup returns CDR1 LNHNV and CDR2 YYDKDF (reference sequence). Trimming cost V 1 base and J 0 bases, with 14 bases left between them. CDR3: CATSRGEGRTSTDTQYF. The CDR3 DNA reads as TGTGCCACCAGCAGAGGCGAGGGGAGAACTAGCACAGATACGCAGTATTTT.

This clonotype was counted between two and nine times. The gene calls are TRBV20-1 and TRBJ2-7; the D gene is possibly TRBD1 (6 bases). This CDR3 contains 14 residues. With 2 bases removed from V and 3 bases from J, the gap between germline ends came to 14 bases. CDR1 and CDR2 (germline): DFQATT, SNEGSKA (reference sequence). The CDR3 reads CSARFLGRGYEQYF. The CDR3 DNA is TGCAGTGCTAGATTTTTAGGCAGGGGCTACGAGCAGTACTTC.

To note about this clonotype: A much larger clone is a single base away; this may be a read error. The final CDR3 position lacks the conserved phenylalanine or tryptophan, pointing to a likely read error. The rearrangement uses TRBV6-2 or TRBV6-3 and TRBJ2-1; maybe TRBD2 (5 bases). Germline CDR1 MNHEY, CDR2 SVGEGT. This CDR3 is 11 amino acids long. The V end was cut by 5 bases, the J end by 10 bases, with 9 bases between. The CDR3 sequence: CASSARLEQFS. The CDR3, as DNA: TGTGCCAGCAGTGCCCGACTAGAGCAGTTCTCC.

The V call is TRBV12-3 or TRBV12-4, the J call TRBJ2-7, with D possibly matching TRBD1 (6 bases). The CDR3 covers 14 residues. Trimming removed 2 bases from V and 6 bases from J, with 14 bases in between. The CDR3 DNA is TGTGCCAGCAGTTTAAACCAGGGGATAGGCGAGCAGTACTTC. Translation gives CASSLNQGIGEQYF.